This entry is about one TCR beta chain. The target antigen is unknown. The data originate from a study of T cell responses to AZD1222 COVID-19 vaccine. Libraries were prepared by immunoSEQ multiplex PCR; TCRdb keeps only in-frame clonotypes and omits some of them. This table has approximately 220,000 clones, about 93% appearing once. Trimming pared 5 bases from V and 1 base from J, leaving 15 bases between. The CDR3 has 16 amino acids. Germline assignment: CDR1 MNHNY and CDR2 SVGAGI (reference sequence). The study, taken as a whole, reports: Females outnumbered males among donors, who were mostly white British; clonal diversity was possibly underestimated. CD4 TCRs associated with vaccination spanned spike, dominating at 160-218 and 743-854.

Sample: peripheral blood, taken on day 0 of MenACWY control vaccination. The clonotype was recovered from an adult in good health. The chain joins TRBV6-6 to TRBJ1-5, with D possibly being TRBD1 (6 bases). The CDR3 here is CASSRKGGESNQPQHF. The CDR3 DNA reads as TGTGCCAGCAGTCGTAAGGGGGGTGAGAGCAATCAGCCCCAGCATTTT.